This T cell receptor (beta chain) emerged from a study of cytomegalovirus exposure and HLA in healthy donors. Study-level results: Later on, a genetic analysis was performed. It linked a missense variant in DCLRE1C with V- and J-gene trimming of TCR beta.

The germline V gene encodes CDR1 SGDLS and CDR2 YYNGEE. Trimming took 0 bases from V and 7 from J, leaving 8 bases between them. CDR3 length equals 13 residues. About this clone itself: The antigen is unknown.

It was with 60 Vbeta and 13 Jbeta primers that the PCR ran. Using immunoSEQ multiplex PCR, the repertoire was profiled, and TCRdb retains in-frame clones only, with some absent. The table shows some 130,000 clones, with about 83% occurring only once. Sequencing was done on a sample of PBMCs. The rearrangement joins TRBV9 to TRBJ2-1; D unclear. The receptor comes from a girl aged 2 to 10 in good health and CMV-seronegative. The CDR3 reads CASSVALDNEQFF. The CDR3 region has the DNA TGTGCCAGCAGCGTAGCTCTAGATAATGAGCAGTTCTTC.